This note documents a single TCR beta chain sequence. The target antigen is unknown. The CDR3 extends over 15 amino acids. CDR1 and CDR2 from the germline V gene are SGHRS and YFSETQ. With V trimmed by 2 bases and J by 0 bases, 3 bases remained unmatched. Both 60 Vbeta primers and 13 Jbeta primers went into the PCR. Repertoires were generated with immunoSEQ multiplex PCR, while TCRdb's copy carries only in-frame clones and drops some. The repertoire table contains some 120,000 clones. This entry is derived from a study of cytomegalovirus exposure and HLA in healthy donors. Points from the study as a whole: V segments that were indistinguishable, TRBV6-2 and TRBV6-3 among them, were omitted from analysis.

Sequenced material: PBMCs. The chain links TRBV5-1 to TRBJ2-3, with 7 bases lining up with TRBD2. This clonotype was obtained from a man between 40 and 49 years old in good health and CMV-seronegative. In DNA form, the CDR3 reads TGCGCCAGCAGCTTCGGAGCGGGGAGCACAGATACGCAGTATTTT. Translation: CASSFGAGSTDTQYF.